This TCR beta chain was observed in a study of cytomegalovirus exposure and HLA in healthy donors. Findings and limits, study-wide: V- and J-gene trimming in TCR beta was tied to a missense DCLRE1C variant by an analysis performed later. Later analysis identified several of the most significant clusters that appeared linked to common viral pathogens. The authors assumed roughly uniform sequencing depth across donors for presence/absence analyses. The investigators catalogued 164 TCR beta chains as cytomegalovirus-associated.

This clone was seen a handful of times. Its antigen is unknown. PCR was performed using 60 Vbeta and 13 Jbeta primers. Some clones are missing from TCRdb's copy, which holds only in-frame ones; the method was immunoSEQ multiplex PCR. The table has approximately 150,000 clones, about three fifths seen once. Germline CDR1 is SGHRS and CDR2 is YFSETQ. The CDR3 sequence is 14 residues long. V was pared by 0 bases and J by 9 bases, with 6 bases of the junction left unmatched. The sequence came from a male donor in good health and CMV-seronegative. Source material: PBMCs. J is TRBJ2-1 and V is TRBV5-1; 7 bases are a match to TRBD1. The CDR3 sequence: CASSLDGTDGEQFF. CDR3 coding DNA: TGCGCCAGCAGCTTGGATGGGACAGACGGTGAGCAGTTCTTC.